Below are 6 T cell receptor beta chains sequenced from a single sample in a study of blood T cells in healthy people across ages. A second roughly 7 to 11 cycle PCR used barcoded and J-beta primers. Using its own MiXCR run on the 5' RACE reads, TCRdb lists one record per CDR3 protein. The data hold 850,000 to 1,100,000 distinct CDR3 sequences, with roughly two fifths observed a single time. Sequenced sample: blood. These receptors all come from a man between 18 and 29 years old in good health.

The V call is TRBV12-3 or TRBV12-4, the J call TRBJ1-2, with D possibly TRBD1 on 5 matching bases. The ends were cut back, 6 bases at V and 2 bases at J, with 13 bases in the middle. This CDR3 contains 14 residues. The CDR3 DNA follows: TGTGCCAGCAGAGACCCCGCAGGGAACTATGGCTACACCTTC. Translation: CASRDPAGNYGYTF.

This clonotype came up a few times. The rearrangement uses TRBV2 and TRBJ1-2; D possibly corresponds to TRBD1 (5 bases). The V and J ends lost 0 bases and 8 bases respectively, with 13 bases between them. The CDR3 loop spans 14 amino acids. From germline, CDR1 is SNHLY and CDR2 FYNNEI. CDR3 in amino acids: CASSEALEGKGYTF. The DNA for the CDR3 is TGTGCCAGCAGTGAAGCGCTTGAGGGGAAGGGCTACACCTTC.

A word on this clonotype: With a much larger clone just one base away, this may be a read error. This chain's CDR3 is CASGVAGGWDEQFF. The DNA of the CDR3 is TGTGCTAGTGGAGTAGCGGGGGGCTGGGATGAGCAGTTCTTC. The V call is TRBV12-5, the J call TRBJ2-1; 10 nucleotides agree with TRBD2. Per the germline V gene, CDR1 is LGHNT and CDR2 is FRNRAP. The V segment lost 6 bases and the J segment 8 bases; nucleotides outside the gene matches: 7. CDR3 length equals 14 residues.

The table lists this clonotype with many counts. This chain's CDR3 is CASSARTGRNTEAFF. DNA for the CDR3: TGTGCCAGCAGCGCCCGGACAGGTCGTAACACTGAAGCTTTCTTT. The genes are TRBV7-2 and TRBJ1-1; 7 positions match TRBD1. V gave up 5 bases and J gave up 2 bases; unmatched junction bases: 8. This CDR3 region has 15 residues. Germline V gene data show CDR1 as SGHTA and CDR2 as FQGNSA.

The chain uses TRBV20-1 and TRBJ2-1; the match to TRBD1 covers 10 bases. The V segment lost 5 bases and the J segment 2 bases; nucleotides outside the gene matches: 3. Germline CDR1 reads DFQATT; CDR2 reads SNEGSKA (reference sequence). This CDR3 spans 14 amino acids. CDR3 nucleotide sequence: TGCAGTGCTTGCGGACAGGGGGCCTACAATGAGCAGTTCTTC. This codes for CSACGQGAYNEQFF.

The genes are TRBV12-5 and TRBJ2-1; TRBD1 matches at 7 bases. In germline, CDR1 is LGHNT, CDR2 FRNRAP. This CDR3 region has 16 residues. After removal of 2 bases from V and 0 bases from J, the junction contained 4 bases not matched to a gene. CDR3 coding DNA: TGTGCTAGTGGTTTGACAGGGGTCAGCTCCTACAATGAGCAGTTCTTC. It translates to CASGLTGVSSYNEQFF.